Each of the 14 T cell receptor beta chains below was sequenced from the same sample in a study of T-cell reconstitution after alpha-beta-depleted transplantation in children. During its preparation, the TCRbeta library received unique molecular identifiers. Via MiXCR, TCRdb re-called the PCR reads, giving one row per CDR3 protein. This sample has hundreds of thousands of distinct CDR3 sequences, with under 15% found just once. Here the sequenced sample was PBMCs from the stem cell graft donor, taken from the stem cell graft. The receptors stem from a human donor who donated a stem cell graft to a child with combined immunodeficiency.

In its sample, this clonotype was seen many times. The chain employs TRBV12-3 or TRBV12-4 and TRBJ2-1; D is possibly TRBD1 (6 bases). Trimming stripped 3 bases from V and 13 bases from J, with 22 bases between. CDR3 length: 15 residues. The CDR3 bases are TGTGCCAGCAGTTTTTCGACAGGTAGAAACGGTCCACAGTTCTTC. Its protein is CASSFSTGRNGPQFF.

There are a few counts of this clonotype. CDR3 protein: CASSLSFQGPYEQYF. In nucleotides, the CDR3 is TGTGCCAGCAGTTTATCATTTCAGGGGCCCTACGAGCAGTACTTC. The rearrangement joins TRBV27 to TRBJ2-7; D may be TRBD1 (6 bases). The V and J ends lost 0 bases and 2 bases respectively, with 11 bases between them. The CDR3 totals 15 residues. CDR1 and CDR2 (germline): MNHEY, SMNVEV (reference sequence).

This clonotype was seen only a few times. CDR3 residues: CASSYGAGLGGNTIYF. The CDR3 DNA reads TGTGCCAGCAGTTACGGGGCCGGATTAGGTGGAAACACCATATATTTT. The chain links TRBV6-5 to TRBJ1-3; a possible D gene is TRBD1 (5 bases). Germline values: CDR1 MNHEY, CDR2 SVGAGI. This CDR3 comprises 16 residues. V was shortened by 2 bases and J by 3 bases, with 14 bases between the two germline ends.

This clonotype was recorded at least ten times. This chain uses TRBV5-5 with TRBJ2-1, with D perhaps matching TRBD2 (5 bases). The CDR3 runs to 15 residues. Germline V gene lookup returns CDR1 SGHKS and CDR2 YYEKEE (reference sequence). Trimming pared 1 base from V and 8 bases from J, leaving 16 bases between. CDR3: CASSLTWERSDEQFF. The CDR3 region has the DNA TGTGCCAGCAGCTTGACGTGGGAGAGAAGCGATGAGCAGTTCTTC.

This clonotype was detected many times. The chain is built from TRBV9 and TRBJ2-7, with D maybe TRBD1 (5 bases). V shed 0 bases and J shed 1 base, with 8 bases lying between them. The length of the CDR3 is 14 residues. Germline V gives CDR1 SGDLS, CDR2 YYNGEE. In DNA form, the CDR3 reads TGTGCCAGCAGCGTAGAGGGGCAGTCCTACGAGCAGTACTTC. Its translation is CASSVEGQSYEQYF. The complete variable domain, with remaining parts taken from reference TRBV9 and TRBJ2-7, reads DSGVTQTPKHLITATGQRVTLRCSPRSGDLSVYWYQQSLDQGLQFLIQYYNGEERAKGNILERFSAQQFPDLHSELNLSSLELGDSALYFCASSVEGQSYEQYFGPGTRLTVT.

This clonotype was detected only a few times. The rearrangement joins TRBV11-2 to TRBJ1-2; D is possibly TRBD1 (5 bases). The CDR3 sequence is 16 residues long. Germline assignment: CDR1 SGHAT and CDR2 FQNNGV. Trimming cost V 4 bases and J 2 bases, with 17 bases left between them. CDR3: CASSSRRGVSNYGYTF. CDR3 nucleotides: TGTGCCAGCAGCTCCCGTCGGGGGGTATCGAACTATGGCTACACCTTC.

The chain couples TRBV24-1 to TRBJ2-3; D is possibly TRBD1 (5 bases). CDR3 size: 14 residues. V lost 4 bases, J lost 3 bases, and 10 bases lay in between. Germline V CDR1 and CDR2: KGHDR, SFDVKD. CDR3 nucleotides: TGTGCCACCAGTGACCAGGGTCAGACAGATACGCAGTATTTT. Translation: CATSDQGQTDTQYF.

On this clonotype itself: A much larger clone is a single base away; this may be a read error. V usage is TRBV5-6 and J usage is TRBJ2-2; weak D call: TRBD2 (5 bases). Trimming cost V 3 bases and J 4 bases, with 16 bases left between them. Looked up from germline, CDR1 is SGHDT and CDR2 is YYEEEE. CDR3 length equals 16 residues. CDR3 amino acids: CASSSCTRAFTGELFF. CDR3 sequence (DNA): TGTGCCAGCAGCTCGTGCACTAGAGCATTCACCGGGGAGCTGTTTTTT.

This clonotype was recorded a few times. The J gene is TRBJ1-4, the V gene TRBV7-9; D is possibly TRBD1 (5 bases). Germline V lookup: CDR1 SEHNR, CDR2 FQNEAQ (reference sequence). The CDR3 sequence is 15 residues long. The V end lost 5 bases, the J end lost 8 bases, and 18 bases lay between the germline ends. In DNA form, the CDR3 reads TGTGCCAGCAGCGCCTGGGGCGTGGGAGAAGAAAAACTGTTTTTT. Protein: CASSAWGVGEEKLFF.

The V gene is TRBV7-9, the J gene TRBJ2-5; perhaps TRBD2 as D (6 bases). The CDR3 consists of 13 residues. V was cut by 6 bases and J by 2 bases, with 10 bases left in between. Germline values: CDR1 SEHNR, CDR2 FQNEAQ (reference sequence). The CDR3 DNA sequence: TGTGCCAGCAGAGGAGGGAGGCAAGAGACCCAGTACTTC. It specifies CASRGGRQETQYF.

The V and J genes are TRBV20-1 and TRBJ2-7; 8 positions match TRBD1. The CDR3 covers 14 residues. V gave up 0 bases and J gave up 5 bases; unmatched junction bases: 6. Germline assignment: CDR1 DFQATT and CDR2 SNEGSKA (reference sequence). CDR3 sequence reads: CSARDNRGFNEQYF. CDR3 nucleotide sequence: TGCAGTGCTAGAGATAACAGGGGGTTCAACGAGCAGTACTTC.

Only a few counts were recorded for this clonotype. The chain has TRBV12-3 or TRBV12-4 and TRBJ1-1, with D unresolved. V was pared by 3 bases and J by 4 bases, with 9 bases between. The CDR3 totals 13 residues. The DNA for the CDR3 is TGTGCCAGCAGTTTGACCGAAGGCACTGAAGCTTTCTTT. Translating gives CASSLTEGTEAFF.

The table lists this clonotype with a few counts. The chain links TRBV7-9 to TRBJ2-1, with TRBD1 matching 10 bases. The CDR3 has 14 amino acids. V was clipped by 4 bases and J by 14 bases; unmatched bases: 11. Germline-derived CDR1 and CDR2 are SEHNR and FQNEAQ (reference sequence). In DNA, the CDR3 is TGTGCCAGCAGCTACGGGACAGGGGAGCTTGGGGAGTTCTTC. Its translation: CASSYGTGELGEFF.

V gene TRBV6-1 combines with J gene TRBJ2-7; either TRBD1 or TRBD2 may supply D (5 bases each). The CDR3 is made up of 13 amino acids. V was cut by 7 bases and J by 3 bases, with 13 bases left in between. The germline CDR1 and CDR2 sequences are MNHNS and SASEGT. CDR3 sequence reads: CASMGREHYEQYF. CDR3 sequence (DNA): TGTGCCAGCATGGGCAGGGAGCACTACGAGCAGTACTTC.